This entry lists 29 T cell receptor beta chains sequenced from one sample in a study of shared clonotypes between healthy human individuals. Here immunoSEQ multiplex PCR was the method, and the copy in TCRdb shows in-frame clones only, minus some. The sample yields approximately 720,000 clones, about 91% seen once. The naive CD8 subset, CD45RO-negative cells positively selected for CCR7, excluded terminally differentiated effector memory CD45RA+ cells. The source material was naive CD8+ T cells sorted from blood. These receptors came from a man between 25 and 39 years old in good health.

The V and J genes are TRBV18 and TRBJ2-3; 12 bases map to TRBD2. V was pared by 6 bases and J by 8 bases, with 24 bases of the junction left unmatched. Germline assignment: CDR1 KGHSH and CDR2 LQKENI. The CDR3 is made up of 20 amino acids. The CDR3 region is CASSTTGTSGSPLVGSTQYF. CDR3 DNA: TGTGCCAGCTCGACGACCGGGACTAGCGGGTCCCCATTGGTTGGATCTACGCAGTATTTT.

The chain links TRBV5-1 to TRBJ2-5; D possibly matches TRBD1 or TRBD2 (5 bases each). V was cut by 5 bases and J by 1 base, with 9 bases left in between. CDR1 is SGHRS, CDR2 YFSETQ, per germline. This CDR3 region has 13 residues. The CDR3 reads CASRGEPQETQYF. CDR3 DNA: TGCGCCAGCAGAGGGGAGCCCCAAGAGACCCAGTACTTC.

This chain joins TRBV7-9 and TRBJ2-4, with TRBD1 identical over 9 bases. V was clipped by 5 bases and J by 0 bases; unmatched bases: 5. The length of the CDR3 is 16 residues. Per germline, CDR1 SEHNR and CDR2 FQNEAQ (reference sequence). The DNA of the CDR3 is TGTGCCAGCAGCCCCAGGACAGGGGTAGCCAAAAACATTCAGTACTTC. Its protein product is CASSPRTGVAKNIQYF.

The rearrangement joins TRBV9 to TRBJ1-3; possibly TRBD1 for D (6 bases). There are 15 residues in the CDR3. V was cut by 4 bases and J by 3 bases, with 14 bases left in between. Germline V lookup: CDR1 SGDLS, CDR2 YYNGEE. As DNA, the CDR3 is TGTGCCAGCAGCTCCGAACAGGGTGGTGGAAACACCATATATTTT. This gives the protein CASSSEQGGGNTIYF.

This clone has just one count. J is TRBJ2-7 and V is TRBV7-6; 9 bases fit TRBD1. CDR1 and CDR2 from the germline V gene are SGHVS and FNYEAQ. This CDR3 has 14 amino acids. The J segment lost 6 bases and the V segment lost 2 bases, leaving 5 bases of the junction unmatched. CDR3 nucleotides: TGTGCCAGCAGCTTAACAGGGGGCGCGGGCGAGCAGTACTTC. Its translation is CASSLTGGAGEQYF. Full variable domain (outside the CDR3, taken from reference TRBV7-6 and TRBJ2-7): GAGVSQSPRYKVTKRGQDVALRCDPISGHVSLYWYRQALGQGPEFLTYFNYEAQQDKSGLPNDRFSAERPEGSISTLTIQRTEQRDSAMYRCASSLTGGAGEQYFGPGTRLTVT.

The gene calls are TRBV10-3 and TRBJ1-1; no firm D call. Trimming took off 4 bases at V and 4 bases at J, with 13 bases between the two ends. This CDR3 has 14 residues. Germline CDR1 ENHRY, CDR2 SYGVKD. CDR3 sequence reads: CAISGEGRFTEAFF. CDR3 nucleotides: TGTGCCATCAGTGGTGAGGGCAGGTTCACTGAAGCTTTCTTT.

CDR3 in amino acids: CASSEGGLIMGNTIYF. CDR3 in DNA: TGTGCCAGCAGTGAAGGAGGACTTATCATGGGAAACACCATATATTTT. The chain carries TRBV25-1 and TRBJ1-3; D is unresolved. The germline V and J ends were trimmed by 2 bases and 4 bases, with 15 bases remaining between them. This CDR3 has 16 residues. CDR1 MGHDK and CDR2 SYGVNS come from the germline V gene.

J is TRBJ2-4 and V is TRBV2, with 7 positions matching TRBD1. The CDR3 spans 16 residues. In germline, CDR1 is SNHLY, CDR2 FYNNEI. V was clipped by 4 bases and J by 3 bases; unmatched bases: 9. Here the CDR3 DNA reads TGTGCCAGCAGTGGAGGGGTGGGGGACAGCAAAAACATTCAGTACTTC. This encodes CASSGGVGDSKNIQYF.

The rearrangement links TRBV28 to TRBJ2-1, with D possibly matching TRBD2 (7 bases). Germline values: CDR1 MDHEN, CDR2 SYDVKM. V was trimmed by 8 bases and J by 2 bases, leaving 16 bases between them. The CDR3 has 15 amino acids. The CDR3 bases are TGTGCCAGCTTCAAGGGGGAGGGGACCTACAATGAGCAGTTCTTC. Translation: CASFKGEGTYNEQFF.

Concerning this clone: This specimen includes other DNA sequences encoding the same CDR3. The gene calls are TRBV9 and TRBJ2-7; weak D call: TRBD2 (6 bases). V lost 0 bases and J lost 0, with 10 bases in between. Germline loops: CDR1 SGDLS, CDR2 YYNGEE. The CDR3 covers 15 residues. The CDR3 is CASSVGSGSSYEQYF. The CDR3 bases are TGTGCCAGCAGCGTAGGATCCGGGAGCTCCTACGAGCAGTACTTC.

The chain has TRBV7-8 and TRBJ1-1; 10 nucleotides align to TRBD1. Trimming took 5 bases from V and 0 from J; bases not matched to a gene: 6. The CDR3 extends over 16 amino acids. Germline loops: CDR1 SGHVS, CDR2 FQNEAQ. CDR3 DNA: TGTGCCAGCAGCATGAGACAGGGGGCTATGAACACTGAAGCTTTCTTT. This translates into CASSMRQGAMNTEAFF.

This rearrangement joins TRBV7-6 to TRBJ1-4; unclear D gene. CDR3 length: 13 amino acids. Germline values: CDR1 SGHVS, CDR2 FNYEAQ. V was clipped by 5 bases and J by 5 bases, with 9 bases between them. CDR3 DNA sequence: TGTGCCAGCAGCGGGCCCTTAAATGAAAAACTGTTTTTT. This sequence encodes CASSGPLNEKLFF.

The V gene is TRBV6-1, the J gene TRBJ2-7; the D is unclear. CDR1 is MNHNS, CDR2 SASEGT, per germline. V was pared by 3 bases and J by 1 base, with 16 bases between. The CDR3 contains 16 residues. For the CDR3, the DNA is TGTGCCAGCAGTGAGGATGGGCGTGGTACATCCTACGAGCAGTACTTC. Protein product: CASSEDGRGTSYEQYF.

The CDR3 here is CASSLGPRYEQYF. The DNA of the CDR3 is TGTGCCAGCAGCTTAGGTCCCCGCTACGAGCAGTACTTC. The rearrangement links TRBV7-8 to TRBJ2-7; no clear D. V lost 1 base and J lost 3, with 7 bases in between. This CDR3 is built from 13 residues. Germline V CDR1 and CDR2: SGHVS, FQNEAQ.

This chain connects TRBV2 to TRBJ2-1; D is possibly TRBD1 (5 bases). The V and J ends lost 6 bases and 5 bases respectively, with 14 bases between them. The CDR3 contains 14 residues. Looked up from germline, CDR1 is SNHLY and CDR2 is FYNNEI. The CDR3 region is CASSGHKRNNEQFF. The DNA for the CDR3 is TGTGCCAGCAGCGGACACAAAAGAAACAATGAGCAGTTCTTC.

The chain links TRBV11-2 to TRBJ2-2; D is undetermined. Germline CDR1 SGHAT, CDR2 FQNNGV. Trimming shortened V by 4 bases and J by 3 bases, and 12 bases separated the two germline ends. The CDR3 consists of 15 residues. CDR3 nucleotide sequence: TGTGCCAGCAGCTCCGATCTGGGGTACACCGGGGAGCTGTTTTTT. Its protein product is CASSSDLGYTGELFF.

V usage is TRBV7-9 and J usage is TRBJ2-7; the match to TRBD1 covers 8 bases. Germline V lookup: CDR1 SEHNR, CDR2 FQNEAQ (reference sequence). The junction had 5 bases not matched to a gene; V was cut back by 5 bases and J by 5 bases. The CDR3 runs 13 residues. CDR3 region: CASSPGGTNEQYF. The CDR3 DNA reads TGTGCCAGCAGCCCAGGGGGCACGAACGAGCAGTACTTC.

This clone has only one observation. This chain links TRBV7-8 with TRBJ2-1; TRBD2 aligns across 12 bases. J gave up 8 bases and V 5 bases, and 10 bases lay outside the gene matches. The CDR3 has 16 residues. The germline V gene has CDR1 SGHVS and CDR2 FQNEAQ. The CDR3 nucleotides are TGTGCCAGCAGCACCCCCCCGGGACTAGCGGGCGATGAGCAGTTCTTC. It translates to CASSTPPGLAGDEQFF.

The rearrangement links TRBV14 to TRBJ2-1; no definite D call. V was clipped by 0 bases and J by 0 bases, with 6 bases between them. This CDR3 has 15 residues. The germline V gene has CDR1 SGHDN and CDR2 FVKESK. CDR3 residues: CASSQEPSSYNEQFF. CDR3 in DNA: TGTGCCAGCAGCCAAGAACCGAGCTCCTACAATGAGCAGTTCTTC. Full variable domain (missing parts from reference TRBV14 and TRBJ2-1): EAGVTQFPSHSVIEKGQTVTLRCDPISGHDNLYWYRRVMGKEIKFLLHFVKESKQDESGMPNNRFLAERTGGTYSTLKVQPAELEDSGVYFCASSQEPSSYNEQFFGPGTRLTVL.

The CDR3 coding sequence is TGTGCCAGCCTAGTGTGGCTCCCCGGGACAGGGGATTTGAATGAGCAGTTCTTC. Amino acids: CASLVWLPGTGDLNEQFF. The gene calls are TRBV25-1 and TRBJ2-1; 10 bases agree with TRBD1. This CDR3 region has 18 residues. V lost 8 bases, J lost 7 bases, and 20 bases stayed unmatched. CDR1 MGHDK and CDR2 SYGVNS come from the germline V gene.

The chain employs TRBV19 and TRBJ1-5; no clear D. The CDR3 contains 13 residues. In germline, CDR1 is LNHDA, CDR2 SQIVND (reference sequence). V gave up 3 bases and J gave up 3 bases, with 6 bases separating them. This chain's CDR3 is CASSISNNQPQHF. CDR3 bases: TGTGCCAGTAGTATTTCCAACAATCAGCCCCAGCATTTT.

J is TRBJ2-7 and V is TRBV15; 8 positions agree with TRBD2. This CDR3 comprises 15 residues. Germline CDR1 is LNHNV and CDR2 is YYDKDF (reference sequence). The ends lost 6 bases at V and 2 bases at J; junction bases unmatched: 9. CDR3 coding DNA: TGTGCCACCAGAGCGGCTAGCGGGCCAGCCTACGAGCAGTACTTC. Protein product: CATRAASGPAYEQYF.

The V gene is TRBV19, the J gene TRBJ2-7; either TRBD1 or TRBD2 may fit D (6 bases each). CDR1 is LNHDA and CDR2 is SQIVND in the germline V gene (reference sequence). This CDR3 is built from 12 residues. V lost 10 bases and J lost 2, with 12 bases in between. CDR3 sequence (DNA): TGTGCCACCAAGGGGGGTGCCTACGAGCAGTACTTC. It encodes CATKGGAYEQYF.

This rearrangement joins TRBV18 to TRBJ2-1, with TRBD2 matching 8 bases. This CDR3 spans 17 amino acids. Per germline, CDR1 KGHSH and CDR2 LQKENI. The trim removed 3 bases at V and 4 bases at J, leaving 11 bases unmatched. CDR3 sequence (DNA): TGTGCCAGCTCACCCCTTAAAGCGGGAGTTTTGTACAATGAGCAGTTCTTC. Protein sequence: CASSPLKAGVLYNEQFF.

The chain carries TRBV4-2 and TRBJ2-1; D perhaps matches TRBD2 (5 bases). The length of the CDR3 is 13 residues. Trimming removed 3 bases from V and 7 bases from J, with 10 bases in between. Germline V gene sequence: CDR1 LGHNA, CDR2 YNFKEQ. CDR3 sequence reads: CASSQYSGNEQFF. The CDR3 DNA reads as TGTGCCAGCAGCCAGTACTCGGGAAATGAGCAGTTCTTC.

The gene calls are TRBV7-2 and TRBJ1-2; no definite D call. The V gene lost 1 base and the J gene lost 2 bases, with 5 bases spanning the gap. The CDR3 runs 13 residues. Germline V CDR1 and CDR2: SGHTA, FQGNSA. CDR3 bases: TGTGCCAGCAGCTTAGTGTTGAACTATGGCTACACCTTC. Its protein product is CASSLVLNYGYTF.

Regarding this clone: This clone may be a read error of a much larger clone one base away. Additional DNA sequences in this sample encode the identical CDR3. The chain has TRBV7-9 and TRBJ2-2; D remains unclear. Between the trimmed V and J ends, which lost 3 bases and 7 bases, there was a span of 3 bases. The CDR3 has 11 residues. CDR1 is SEHNR and CDR2 is FQNEAQ in the germline V gene (reference sequence). For the CDR3, the DNA is TGTGCCAGCAGCTTCCTCGGGGAGCTGTTTTTT. As protein: CASSFLGELFF.

V usage is TRBV2 and J usage is TRBJ1-3; D unclear. Trimming removed 8 bases at V and 2 bases at J, with 28 bases between. Germline-derived CDR1 and CDR2 are SNHLY and FYNNEI. The CDR3 has 19 residues. CDR3 loop: CASCDALPLRPSPGNTIYF. The CDR3 coding sequence is TGTGCCAGCTGCGACGCCCTACCCCTTCGACCTTCCCCTGGAAACACCATATATTTT.

The V gene is TRBV9, the J gene TRBJ2-7, with D maybe TRBD1 (6 bases). V was pared by 0 bases and J by 5 bases, with 12 bases between. CDR3 length: 14 amino acids. CDR1 SGDLS and CDR2 YYNGEE come from the germline V gene. For the CDR3, the DNA is TGTGCCAGCAGCGTAGGCAGGGGTTTCGACGAGCAGTACTTC. It is translated as CASSVGRGFDEQYF.